This TCR beta chain was sequenced during a study of T cell changes during pregnancy in multiple sclerosis. Germline lookup yields CDR1 SGDLS and CDR2 YYNGEE. The V segment lost 3 bases and the J segment 2 bases; nucleotides outside the gene matches: 14. The CDR3 loop spans 18 amino acids. Assay used: immunoSEQ multiplex PCR; TCRdb lists only in-frame clones, some missing. The sample has 35,000 or so clones, around 90% seen once. This sample comprised peripheral blood, obtained in the second trimester of pregnancy. This TCR was recovered from a female donor in good health, enrolled as a control in a pregnancy study. The chain is built from TRBV9 and TRBJ1-2; 9 positions agree with TRBD1. The CDR3 DNA sequence: TGTGCCAGCAGCGGGCAGATCCGGGACAGGGAGGGCAACTATGGCTACACCTTC. Translation: CASSGQIRDREGNYGYTF. The full variable domain, with the rest looked up from reference TRBV9 and TRBJ1-2, is DSGVTQTPKHLITATGQRVTLRCSPRSGDLSVYWYQQSLDQGLQFLIQYYNGEERAKGNILERFSAQQFPDLHSELNLSSLELGDSALYFCASSGQIRDREGNYGYTFGSGTRLTVV.